This T cell receptor beta chain originates from a study of CD8 T cells in ankylosing spondylitis. TCRdb re-called the 5' RACE reads through MiXCR, storing one row per CDR3 protein. The data show under 150,000 distinct CDR3 sequences, around 10% seen once. With 9 bases removed from V and 1 base from J, the gap between germline ends came to 18 bases. The germline V gene encodes CDR1 MDHEN and CDR2 SYDVKM. CDR3 size: 16 residues. This sequence was found in a female donor with ankylosing spondylitis or in good health (not recorded which). The chain joins TRBV28 to TRBJ2-2; D remains ambiguous. Sequencing was carried out using blood, either unsorted or a sorted T cell fraction (not recorded which). The CDR3 DNA reads TGTGCCAGGGGCTTTGGGCCGACGGTGAACACCGGGGAGCTGTTTTTT. It specifies CARGFGPTVNTGELFF. Using reference TRBV28 and TRBJ2-2 for the parts outside the CDR3, the full variable domain is DVKVTQSSRYLVKRTGEKVFLECVQDMDHENMFWYRQDPGLGLRLIYFSYDVKMKEKGDIPEGYSVSREKKERFSLILESASTNQTSMYLCARGFGPTVNTGELFFGEGSRLTVL.